What follows is one T cell receptor beta chain and its context. Its target antigen remains unknown. Per-base qualities were not stored, and no clone one base away is much larger. The immunoSEQ Assay, a bias-controlled multiplex PCR, was used to amplify TCRbeta CDR3 regions from genomic DNA. From the authors' description of their analysis: Nucleated cell counts per sample were estimated from amplification of reference gene primers within the assay. Sequence reads were collapsed and filtered to measure the absolute abundance of every unique TCRbeta CDR3 rearrangement. For each sample, productive Simpson clonality was calculated by taking the square root of Simpson's diversity index across productive rearrangements. In its TCRdb copy, this immuneACCESS table keeps in-frame sequences only and misses some clones. Where compared with another copy, unresolved V genes explain less than half of these, and the others have no known cause. V and J calls and clone size come straight from that table; D and trimming were deduced from the DNA. For this sample there are fewer than 250,000 clones; 65% to 90% appear just once. 3.8% of the sample goes to the ten largest clones.

These data come from a study of blood T cell repertoires in COVID-19 (dated by TCRdb to 2018 to 2020). About the study as a whole: Collaborator samples came from the United States, Italy and Spain and covered acute and convalescent phases of COVID-19. The material from the prospective study consisted of cDNA or gDNA derived from T cells, B-cell-depleted T cells, or PBMCs. Deeply sampled blood TCRbeta repertoires from subjects exposed to, actively infected with, or recovered from COVID-19 were included in the dataset. The repertoires were released in a freely available public database meant as a resource for research on the immune response to SARS-CoV-2. Samples were obtained from the ongoing ImmuneRACE study (first 160 participants) and from approximately 1,200 subjects provided by 6 global collaborators. The sample metadata nearly always contained a de-identified subject ID, COVID-19 status, age in years and sex. Where HLA class I and class II types were available, the types were taken from metadata supplied by the sample provider, not from assay-based typing. The study at large found these results: Clinical and demographic metadata were provided uncurated, with the amount varying by source and participant.

Enrolling through a virtual design, the prospective study's participants ranged in age from roughly 18 to 89 years and lived across approximately 25 United States geographic areas. To assign participants to cohorts, the prospective study relied on clinical history that participants themselves reported in a screening survey and a study questionnaire. In the prospective study, whole blood, serum and a nasopharyngeal or oropharyngeal swab were collected from each participant by mobile phlebotomists. Participants in the prospective study had the option to provide additional blood draws and questionnaires over a roughly 2-month period. Prospective study blood samples were shipped either frozen or at room temperature before DNA extraction. Reading the germline V gene (reference sequence) gives CDR1 LNHDA and CDR2 SQIVND. Counted from cysteine to phenylalanine, this CDR3 has 14 amino acids. Just the 42-base CDR3 DNA is kept, in frame starting at base 1. V loses 7 bases at its end and J loses 4 bases; junction bases beyond the gene matches: 7.

The rearranged chain carries TRBV19 and TRBJ1-2; 9 central bases correspond to TRBD1. Material: PBMCs or T cells enriched from blood (not recorded which). This sequence originates from a woman aged 35 to 49 with acute COVID-19. Here is the DNA: TGTGCCAGTACCCCGGGACAGGGCACCTATGGCTACACCTTC. Its protein reads: CASTPGQGTYGYTF. Beyond the CDR3, the reference TRBV19 and TRBJ1-2 genes provide the residues; the full variable domain reads: DGGITQSPKYLFRKEGQNVTLSCEQNLNHDAMYWYRQDPGQGLRLIYYSQIVNDFQKGDIAEGYSVSREKKESFPLTVTSAQKNPTAFYLCASTPGQGTYGYTFGSGTRLTVV.